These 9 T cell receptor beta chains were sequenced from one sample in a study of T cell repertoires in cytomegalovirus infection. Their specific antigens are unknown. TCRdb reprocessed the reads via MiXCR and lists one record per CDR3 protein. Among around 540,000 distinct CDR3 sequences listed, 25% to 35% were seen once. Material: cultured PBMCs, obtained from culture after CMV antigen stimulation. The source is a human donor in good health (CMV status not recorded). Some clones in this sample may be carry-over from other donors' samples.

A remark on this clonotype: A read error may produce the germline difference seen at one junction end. As DNA, the CDR3 is TGTGCCCGCAGTAGGGGGGGGCAGACTGGAAACACCATATATTTT. This gives the protein CARSRGGQTGNTIYF. The chain carries TRBV6-5 and TRBJ1-3, with D possibly matching TRBD1 (6 bases). This CDR3 comprises 15 residues. Per the germline V gene, CDR1 is MNHEY and CDR2 is SVGAGI.

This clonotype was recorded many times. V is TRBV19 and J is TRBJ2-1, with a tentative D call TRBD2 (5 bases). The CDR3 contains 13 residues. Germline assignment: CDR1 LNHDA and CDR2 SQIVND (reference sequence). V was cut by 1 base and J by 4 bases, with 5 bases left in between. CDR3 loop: CASSIGGYNEQFF. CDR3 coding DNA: TGTGCCAGTAGTATAGGAGGGTACAATGAGCAGTTCTTC.

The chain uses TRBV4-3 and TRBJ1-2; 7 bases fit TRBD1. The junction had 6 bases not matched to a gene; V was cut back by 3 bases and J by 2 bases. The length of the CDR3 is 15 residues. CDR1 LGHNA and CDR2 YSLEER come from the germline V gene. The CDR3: CASSQGSGGNYGYTF. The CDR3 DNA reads TGCGCCAGCAGCCAGGGGTCAGGGGGAAACTATGGCTACACCTTC.

The DNA of the CDR3 is TGTGCCAGCAGTTACTCCCCTAGATACGAGCAGTACGTC. Residues: CASSYSPRYEQYV. V gene TRBV6-6 combines with J gene TRBJ2-7; D uncertain. Germline V lookup: CDR1 MNHNY, CDR2 SVGAGI (reference sequence). V lost 0 bases and J 4 bases, leaving 7 bases between the germline ends. The length of the CDR3 is 13 residues.

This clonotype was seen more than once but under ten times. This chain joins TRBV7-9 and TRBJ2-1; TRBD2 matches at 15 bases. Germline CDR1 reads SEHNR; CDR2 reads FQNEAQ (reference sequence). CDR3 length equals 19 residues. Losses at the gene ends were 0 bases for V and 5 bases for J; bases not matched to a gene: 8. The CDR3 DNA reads TGTGCCAGCAGCTTAGCGAGGACTAGCGGGAGGGGATATCACAATGAGCAGTTCTTC. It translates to CASSLARTSGRGYHNEQFF.

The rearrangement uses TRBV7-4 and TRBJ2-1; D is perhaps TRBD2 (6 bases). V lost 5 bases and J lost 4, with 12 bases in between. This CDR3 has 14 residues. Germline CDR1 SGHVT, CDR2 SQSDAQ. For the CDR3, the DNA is TGTGCCAGCAGCCCCTTCCGGGGGTACAATGAGCAGTTCTTC. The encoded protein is CASSPFRGYNEQFF.

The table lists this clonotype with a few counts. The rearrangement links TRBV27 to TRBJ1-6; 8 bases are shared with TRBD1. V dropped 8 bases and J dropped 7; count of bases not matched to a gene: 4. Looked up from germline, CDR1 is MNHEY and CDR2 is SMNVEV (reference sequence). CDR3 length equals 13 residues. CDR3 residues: CASGTGQNSPLHF. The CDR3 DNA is TGTGCCAGCGGGACAGGCCAAAATTCACCCCTCCACTTT.

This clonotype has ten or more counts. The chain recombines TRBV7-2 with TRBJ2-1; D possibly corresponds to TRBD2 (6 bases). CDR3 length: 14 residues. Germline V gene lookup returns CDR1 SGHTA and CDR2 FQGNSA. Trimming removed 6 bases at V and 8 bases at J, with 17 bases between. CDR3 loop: CASSRGSQRYEQFF. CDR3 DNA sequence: TGTGCCAGCAGTCGGGGGTCGCAGCGGTATGAGCAGTTCTTC.

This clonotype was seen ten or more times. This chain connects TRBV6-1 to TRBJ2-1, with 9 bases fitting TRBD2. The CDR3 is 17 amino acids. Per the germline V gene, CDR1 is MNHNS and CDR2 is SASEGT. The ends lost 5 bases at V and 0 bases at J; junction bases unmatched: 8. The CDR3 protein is CASSPISGSTSYNEQFF. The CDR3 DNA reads TGTGCCAGCAGTCCCATTAGCGGGAGCACCTCCTACAATGAGCAGTTCTTC.